This is a list of T cell receptor beta chains from one sample in a study of graft-versus-host responses after intestinal transplantation. Libraries were prepared by immunoSEQ multiplex PCR; TCRdb keeps only in-frame clonotypes and omits some of them. There are about 24,000 clones in the sample; 70% to 90% occur only once, and about 0.98% lies in the top ten. Sequences were derived from PBMCs, sampled just over 450 days after intestinal transplant. These receptors were obtained from a human patient who received an intestinal transplant, so some T cells may come from the graft donor. Each CDR3 is given with its conserved first and last residue. The order of the fields is D gene, V gene, J gene, clone size, CDR3 protein, CDR3 DNA. A D gene is named only where the DNA matches it firmly. The size field is filled for only some rows; it gives once, few, many or a size class.

NA	TRBV5-6	TRBJ1-2	NA	CASGIPGKMGGYTF	TGTGCCAGCGGCATTCCTGGGAAAATGGGTGGCTACACCTTC
NA	TRBV6-5	TRBJ1-1	NA	CASKLSGTGTEAFF	TGTGCCAGCAAACTATCAGGGACGGGCACTGAAGCTTTCTTT
NA	TRBV6-5	TRBJ1-4	NA	CASSHGDGSGEKLFF	TGTGCCAGCAGTCACGGGGACGGGTCTGGGGAAAAACTGTTTTTT
NA	TRBV11-2	TRBJ2-7	NA	CASSLAQSPYEQYF	TGTGCCAGCAGCTTAGCTCAGAGCCCATACGAGCAGTACTTC
TRBD1	TRBV4-1	TRBJ2-3	NA	CASSGGTGASTDTQYF	TGCGCCAGCAGCGGGGGGACAGGGGCTAGCACAGATACGCAGTATTTT
NA	TRBV19	TRBJ2-1	NA	CASSIQADYNEQFF	TGTGCCAGTAGTATACAGGCCGACTACAATGAGCAGTTCTTC
NA	TRBV29-1	TRBJ2-3	NA	CSVRRRLEVDTQYF	TGCAGCGTTCGAAGGCGTCTAGAGGTAGATACGCAGTATTTT
NA	TRBV21-1	TRBJ1-4	NA	CASRGNLGYKVHNEKLFF	TGTGCCAGCAGAGGTAATTTAGGCTACAAGGTGCATAATGAAAAACTGTTTTTT
NA	TRBV27	TRBJ2-1	NA	CASRGKTGTYNEQFF	TGTGCCAGCAGGGGGAAGACAGGCACCTACAATGAGCAGTTCTTC
NA	TRBV7-7	TRBJ1-1	NA	CASSLEGGTEAFF	TGTGCTAGCAGCTTAGAAGGGGGCACTGAAGCTTTCTTT
NA	TRBV6-5	TRBJ2-7	NA	CASSPDRFEQYF	TGTGCCAGCAGCCCCGACAGATTCGAGCAGTACTTC
TRBD1	TRBV19	TRBJ1-5	NA	CASRYRDRVGGSNQPQHF	TGTGCCAGTCGGTACCGGGACAGGGTGGGGGGGAGCAATCAGCCCCAGCATTTT
TRBD1	TRBV25-1	TRBJ2-7	NA	CASTIGQGSGEQYF	TGTGCCAGTACTATTGGACAGGGATCGGGCGAGCAGTACTTC
NA	TRBV28	TRBJ1-2	NA	CASSLFGQRGYTF	TGTGCCAGCAGTTTATTCGGGCAGAGGGGCTACACCTTC
TRBD2	TRBV6-5	TRBJ2-7	NA	CASTQAGGPWEQYF	TGTGCCAGCACCCAAGCGGGAGGGCCTTGGGAGCAGTACTTC
TRBD2	TRBV28	TRBJ2-2	NA	CASSLRTSGNTGELFF	TGTGCCAGCAGTTTACGCACTAGCGGAAACACCGGGGAGCTGTTTTTT
NA	TRBV6-5	TRBJ2-3	NA	CASTRMGGYPDTQYF	TGTGCCAGCACCAGGATGGGAGGATATCCAGATACGCAGTATTTT
TRBD2	TRBV30	TRBJ2-7	NA	CAWSAVAGVVSYEQYF	TGTGCCTGGAGTGCGGTAGCGGGAGTGGTCTCCTACGAGCAGTACTTC
TRBD2	TRBV15	TRBJ2-5	few	CATSRDWQGGETQYF	TGTGCCACCAGCAGAGATTGGCAGGGAGGGGAGACCCAGTACTTC
TRBD2	TRBV9	TRBJ2-1	NA	CASSVLAGSYNEQFF	TGTGCCAGCAGCGTTCTAGCGGGTTCCTACAATGAGCAGTTCTTC
NA	TRBV5-8	TRBJ2-7	once	CASSFRDRYEQYF	TGTGCCAGCAGCTTCCGGGACCGATACGAGCAGTACTTC
NA	TRBV9	TRBJ2-7	NA	CASSVGGTKTYEQYF	TGTGCCAGCAGCGTAGGTGGGACAAAAACCTACGAGCAGTACTTC
NA	TRBV6-6	TRBJ2-3	NA	CASRNPAGLGDTQYF	TGTGCCAGCAGGAACCCAGCGGGTTTAGGAGATACGCAGTATTTT
NA	TRBV11-2	TRBJ2-1	NA	CASSPEGLGRAYNEQFF	TGTGCCAGCAGCCCCGAGGGGCTGGGCCGGGCCTACAATGAGCAGTTCTTC
TRBD1	TRBV4-3	TRBJ1-5	NA	CASSHLGQGPNQPQHF	TGCGCCAGCAGCCACCTAGGACAGGGCCCGAATCAGCCCCAGCATTTT
NA	TRBV7-8	TRBJ1-4	NA	CASSPHRAFNEKLFF	TGTGCCAGCAGCCCCCACCGGGCTTTTAATGAAAAACTGTTTTTT
NA	TRBV6-5	TRBJ2-6	NA	CASSGGTGANVLTF	TGTGCCAGCAGTGGGGGGACCGGGGCCAACGTCCTGACTTTC
TRBD2	TRBV2	TRBJ2-5	NA	CASRVGVAGGETQYF	TGTGCCAGCAGGGTTGGAGTAGCGGGAGGAGAGACCCAGTACTTC
NA	TRBV27	TRBJ2-1	NA	CASSFGVGPEQFF	TGTGCCAGCAGTTTTGGGGTGGGGCCTGAGCAGTTCTTC
NA	TRBV7-3	TRBJ1-2	once	CASSLAPRDRYGYTF	TGTGCCAGCAGCTTAGCCCCACGGGACCGCTATGGCTACACCTTC
TRBD1	TRBV27	TRBJ2-6	once	CASSRTDRGSGANVLTF	TGTGCCAGCAGTCGAACCGACAGGGGGTCTGGGGCCAACGTCCTGACTTTC
NA	TRBV7-8	TRBJ2-5	NA	CASSPVGGRETQYF	TGTGCCAGCAGCCCAGTTGGGGGGCGGGAGACCCAGTACTTC
NA	TRBV6-5	TRBJ2-7	few	CASSWQEGYEQYF	TGTGCCAGCAGTTGGCAGGAGGGCTACGAGCAGTACTTC
TRBD1	TRBV28	TRBJ2-5	NA	CASRDRGQTQYF	TGTGCCAGCCGAGACAGGGGGCAGACCCAGTACTTC
TRBD2	TRBV30	TRBJ2-1	NA	CAGTSGSSYNEQFF	TGTGCCGGCACTAGCGGCTCCTCCTACAATGAGCAGTTCTTC
NA	TRBV2	TRBJ1-1	NA	CASRKLSEAFF	TGTGCCAGCAGGAAGCTCTCTGAAGCTTTCTTT
NA	TRBV5-5	TRBJ2-7	NA	CASSLGPGNIYEQYF	TGTGCCAGCAGCTTGGGTCCAGGGAATATTTACGAGCAGTACTTC
TRBD1	TRBV6-9	TRBJ1-1	NA	CASRTGGTEAFF	TGTGCCAGCAGGACAGGGGGAACTGAAGCTTTCTTT
NA	TRBV18	TRBJ1-1	NA	CASSPDLMAANTEAFF	TGTGCCAGCTCACCCGATTTAATGGCGGCGAACACTGAAGCTTTCTTT
NA	TRBV4-1	TRBJ2-5	NA	CASSQAGAGSQETQYF	TGCGCCAGCAGCCAAGCGGGGGCTGGGAGCCAAGAGACCCAGTACTTC
TRBD2	TRBV5-1	TRBJ2-5	NA	CASSSLGTSAQETQYF	TGCGCCAGCAGCTCCCTGGGGACTAGCGCCCAAGAGACCCAGTACTTC
TRBD2	TRBV5-1	TRBJ2-7	NA	CASSLGREGLREQYF	TGCGCCAGCAGCTTAGGGCGGGAGGGCCTGCGCGAGCAGTACTTC
TRBD1	TRBV6-5	TRBJ1-2	NA	CASSETGGGYGYTF	TGTGCCAGCAGTGAAACAGGGGGTGGCTATGGCTACACCTTC
TRBD1	TRBV6-5	TRBJ1-2	NA	CASSSDGTDLYTF	TGTGCCAGCAGTTCGGACGGGACAGATCTCTACACCTTC
NA	TRBV6-5	TRBJ2-7	NA	CASSEWGYEQYF	TGTGCCAGCAGTGAATGGGGCTACGAGCAGTACTTC
NA	TRBV5-7	TRBJ1-2	once	CASSLGGSRGGDYGYTF	TGTGCCAGCAGCCTAGGGGGGAGTCGGGGAGGGGACTATGGCTACACCTTC
NA	TRBV27	TRBJ2-5	NA	CASSLRGRETQYF	TGTGCCAGCAGTTTGAGGGGAAGAGAGACCCAGTACTTC
TRBD1	TRBV18	TRBJ1-5	NA	CASSPGTGSKPQHF	TGTGCCAGCTCACCAGGGACAGGGAGCAAGCCCCAGCATTTT
TRBD1	TRBV7-9	TRBJ2-7	NA	CASSSTLRGGADHEQYF	TGTGCCAGCAGCTCCACTCTGCGAGGGGGCGCTGACCACGAGCAGTACTTC
TRBD2	TRBV7-9	TRBJ2-7	once	CASNPSGRPYEQYF	TGTGCCAGCAATCCGAGCGGGAGGCCCTACGAGCAGTACTTC
NA	TRBV2	TRBJ2-3	NA	CASSSEEDTQYF	TGTGCCAGCAGTTCGGAGGAAGATACGCAGTATTTT
NA	TRBV28	TRBJ2-7	NA	CASSFRGDKSYEQYF	TGTGCCAGCAGTTTCCGTGGGGACAAGTCCTACGAGCAGTACTTC